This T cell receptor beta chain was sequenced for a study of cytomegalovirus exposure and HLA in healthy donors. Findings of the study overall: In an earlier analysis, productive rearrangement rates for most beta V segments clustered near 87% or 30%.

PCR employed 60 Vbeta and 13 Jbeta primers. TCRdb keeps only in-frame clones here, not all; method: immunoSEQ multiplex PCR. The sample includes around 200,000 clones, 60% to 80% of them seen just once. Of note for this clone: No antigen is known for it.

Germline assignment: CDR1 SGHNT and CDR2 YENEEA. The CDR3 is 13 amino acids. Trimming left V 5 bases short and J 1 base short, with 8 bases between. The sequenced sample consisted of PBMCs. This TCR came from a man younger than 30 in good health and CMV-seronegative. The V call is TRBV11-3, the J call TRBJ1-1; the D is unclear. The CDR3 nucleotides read TGTGCCAGCAGCCCTCTCGGGAACACTGAAGCTTTCTTT. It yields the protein CASSPLGNTEAFF. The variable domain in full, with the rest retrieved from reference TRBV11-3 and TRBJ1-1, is EAGVVQSPRYKIIEKKQPVAFWCNPISGHNTLYWYLQNLGQGPELLIRYENEEAVDDSQLPKDRFSAERLKGVDSTLKIQPAELGDSAVYLCASSPLGNTEAFFGQGTRLTVV.